Listed below are T cell receptor beta chains from one sample, sequenced in a study of T cells in Graves' hyperthyroidism and ophthalmopathy. One entry per CDR3 protein results from TCRdb running MiXCR on the multiplex PCR reads. This table holds 620,000 or so distinct CDR3 sequences, more than 14% found once. Input material: blood. The receptors were gathered from a woman aged 50 to 60 with Graves' ophthalmopathy. The CDR3 runs from the conserved cysteine through the conserved F or W. The D gene is left open where the match is weak. Clone size is stated in some rows and not others, as once, few, many or a class when expanded.

j_call: TRBJ2-5; clone_size: -; v_call: TRBV6-1; d_call: -; cdr3_aa: CASSRAGNQETQYF; cdr3_nt: TGTGCCAGCAGCCGGGCCGGGAACCAAGAGACCCAGTACTTC
j_call: TRBJ1-6; clone_size: many; v_call: TRBV7-2; d_call: -; cdr3_aa: CASSLAGDSPLHF; cdr3_nt: TGTGCCAGCAGCTTAGCCGGAGATTCACCCCTCCACTTT
j_call: TRBJ2-2; clone_size: few; v_call: TRBV6-2/TRBV6-3; d_call: -; cdr3_aa: CASSYNPGGARTGELFF; cdr3_nt: TGTGCCAGCAGTTACAATCCAGGCGGAGCCCGGACCGGGGAGCTGTTTTTT
j_call: TRBJ2-2; clone_size: many; v_call: TRBV12-3/TRBV12-4; d_call: -; cdr3_aa: CASSLAGATSNTGELFF; cdr3_nt: TGTGCCAGCAGTTTAGCGGGAGCGACATCGAACACCGGGGAGCTGTTTTTT
j_call: TRBJ2-1; clone_size: many; v_call: TRBV29-1; d_call: TRBD2; cdr3_aa: CSVGTSGRVEQFF; cdr3_nt: TGCAGCGTTGGGACTAGCGGGAGGGTTGAGCAGTTCTTC
j_call: TRBJ1-2; clone_size: many; v_call: TRBV20-1; d_call: TRBD1; cdr3_aa: CSARDRGSGYTF; cdr3_nt: TGCAGTGCGAGGGACAGGGGAAGTGGCTACACCTTC
j_call: TRBJ1-3; clone_size: -; v_call: TRBV29-1; d_call: -; cdr3_aa: CSVEDDVWGTIYF; cdr3_nt: TGCAGCGTTGAAGACGACGTGTGGGGCACCATATATTTT
j_call: TRBJ1-4; clone_size: few; v_call: TRBV15; d_call: TRBD1; cdr3_aa: CATSRRQGVGEKLFF; cdr3_nt: TGTGCCACCAGCAGACGACAGGGCGTGGGGGAAAAACTGTTTTTT
j_call: TRBJ2-7; clone_size: few; v_call: TRBV6-1; d_call: TRBD1; cdr3_aa: CASSYFSGQGRYEQYF; cdr3_nt: TGTGCCAGCAGTTATTTCTCGGGACAGGGACGCTACGAGCAGTACTTC
j_call: TRBJ2-1; clone_size: many; v_call: TRBV3-1; d_call: TRBD1; cdr3_aa: CASSREQGYYNEQFF; cdr3_nt: TGTGCCAGCAGCCGCGAACAGGGGTACTACAATGAGCAGTTCTTC
j_call: TRBJ1-2; clone_size: -; v_call: TRBV6-2/TRBV6-3; d_call: -; cdr3_aa: CASSPDRWGYTF; cdr3_nt: TGTGCCAGCAGTCCGGACAGATGGGGCTACACCTTC
j_call: TRBJ1-1; clone_size: -; v_call: TRBV7-9; d_call: -; cdr3_aa: CATDTEAFF; cdr3_nt: TGTGCCACAGACACTGAAGCTTTCTTT
j_call: TRBJ2-7; clone_size: many; v_call: TRBV27; d_call: TRBD2; cdr3_aa: CASRDPLTSGRDEQYF; cdr3_nt: TGTGCCAGCAGAGACCCCTTGACTAGCGGGAGGGACGAGCAGTACTTC
j_call: TRBJ2-5; clone_size: many; v_call: TRBV28; d_call: TRBD2; cdr3_aa: CASSVGGLALETQYF; cdr3_nt: TGTGCCAGCAGTGTAGGGGGACTAGCCCTGGAGACCCAGTACTTC
j_call: TRBJ2-5; clone_size: many; v_call: TRBV18; d_call: -; cdr3_aa: CASSQNVDSQETQYF; cdr3_nt: TGTGCCAGCTCTCAGAACGTTGACAGCCAAGAGACCCAGTACTTC
j_call: TRBJ2-1; clone_size: -; v_call: TRBV12-3/TRBV12-4; d_call: -; cdr3_aa: CASSLVSYEQFF; cdr3_nt: TGTGCCAGCAGTTTAGTTAGCTATGAGCAGTTCTTC
j_call: TRBJ2-1; clone_size: many; v_call: TRBV28; d_call: TRBD2; cdr3_aa: CASSLLLAGVGEQFF; cdr3_nt: TGTGCCAGCAGTTTATTACTAGCGGGAGTGGGCGAGCAGTTCTTC
j_call: TRBJ2-4; clone_size: few; v_call: TRBV12-3/TRBV12-4; d_call: TRBD1; cdr3_aa: CASSMTGKNIQYF; cdr3_nt: TGTGCCAGCAGTATGACAGGGAAAAACATTCAGTACTTC
j_call: TRBJ2-7; clone_size: few; v_call: TRBV4-3; d_call: TRBD1; cdr3_aa: CASSARDRGPYEQYF; cdr3_nt: TGCGCCAGCAGCGCACGGGACAGGGGGCCCTACGAGCAGTACTTC
j_call: TRBJ2-5; clone_size: -; v_call: TRBV9; d_call: TRBD2; cdr3_aa: CASSVTGRAGETQYF; cdr3_nt: TGTGCCAGCAGCGTAACCGGGAGGGCCGGTGAGACCCAGTACTTC
j_call: TRBJ2-1; clone_size: many; v_call: TRBV20-1; d_call: TRBD2; cdr3_aa: CSARDRAGVGHEQFF; cdr3_nt: TGCAGTGCTAGAGATCGGGCGGGAGTGGGGCATGAGCAGTTCTTC
j_call: TRBJ2-7; clone_size: many; v_call: TRBV20-1; d_call: TRBD1; cdr3_aa: CSARDGDRAYEQYF; cdr3_nt: TGCAGTGCTAGAGATGGGGACAGGGCCTACGAGCAGTACTTC
j_call: TRBJ1-1; clone_size: many; v_call: TRBV20-1; d_call: -; cdr3_aa: CSARRDRYTEAFF; cdr3_nt: TGCAGTGCCAGGCGAGACAGATACACTGAAGCTTTCTTT
j_call: TRBJ2-7; clone_size: many; v_call: TRBV7-9; d_call: -; cdr3_aa: CASSLARAGYEQYF; cdr3_nt: TGTGCCAGCAGCTTAGCCAGGGCGGGTTACGAGCAGTACTTC
j_call: TRBJ1-4; clone_size: -; v_call: TRBV19; d_call: -; cdr3_aa: CATRGGPTPTNEKLFF; cdr3_nt: TGTGCCACCCGTGGGGGTCCTACTCCAACTAATGAAAAACTGTTTTTT
j_call: TRBJ2-7; clone_size: many; v_call: TRBV11-2; d_call: TRBD1; cdr3_aa: CASSLGTGWLYEQYF; cdr3_nt: TGTGCCAGCAGCCTAGGGACAGGGTGGCTCTACGAGCAGTACTTC
j_call: TRBJ2-3; clone_size: few; v_call: TRBV7-8; d_call: -; cdr3_aa: CASSLAPSRSTDTQYF; cdr3_nt: TGTGCCAGCAGCTTAGCCCCTAGTCGGAGCACAGATACGCAGTATTTT
j_call: TRBJ2-1; clone_size: many; v_call: TRBV5-1; d_call: TRBD2; cdr3_aa: CASKKSGTSGSLYNEQFF; cdr3_nt: TGCGCCAGCAAAAAATCCGGGACTAGCGGGAGTCTCTACAATGAGCAGTTCTTC
j_call: TRBJ2-1; clone_size: few; v_call: TRBV6-1; d_call: TRBD1; cdr3_aa: CASRTGTGGFTYNEQFF; cdr3_nt: TGTGCCAGCAGGACCGGGACAGGGGGTTTTACCTACAATGAGCAGTTCTTC
j_call: TRBJ2-5; clone_size: many; v_call: TRBV7-3; d_call: -; cdr3_aa: CASSSGTLRETQYF; cdr3_nt: TGTGCCAGCAGCTCCGGGACGTTGAGGGAGACCCAGTACTTC
j_call: TRBJ2-7; clone_size: -; v_call: TRBV28; d_call: -; cdr3_aa: CAASGREQYF; cdr3_nt: TGTGCCGCCTCGGGGCGCGAGCAGTACTTC
j_call: TRBJ1-1; clone_size: many; v_call: TRBV2; d_call: -; cdr3_aa: CASDSWGTEAFF; cdr3_nt: TGTGCCAGCGACAGTTGGGGCACTGAAGCTTTCTTT